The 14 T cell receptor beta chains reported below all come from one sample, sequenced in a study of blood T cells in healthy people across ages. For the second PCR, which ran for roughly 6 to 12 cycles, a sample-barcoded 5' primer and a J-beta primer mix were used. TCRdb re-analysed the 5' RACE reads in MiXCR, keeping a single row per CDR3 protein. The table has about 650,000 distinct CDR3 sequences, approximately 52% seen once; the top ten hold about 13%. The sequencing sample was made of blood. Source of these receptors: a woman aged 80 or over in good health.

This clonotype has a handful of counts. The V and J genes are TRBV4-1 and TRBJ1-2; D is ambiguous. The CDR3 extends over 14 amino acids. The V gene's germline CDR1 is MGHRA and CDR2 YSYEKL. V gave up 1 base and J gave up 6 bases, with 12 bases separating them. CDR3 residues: CASSQVRPPDGYTF. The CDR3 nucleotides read TGCGCCAGCAGCCAAGTACGACCCCCGGATGGCTACACCTTC.

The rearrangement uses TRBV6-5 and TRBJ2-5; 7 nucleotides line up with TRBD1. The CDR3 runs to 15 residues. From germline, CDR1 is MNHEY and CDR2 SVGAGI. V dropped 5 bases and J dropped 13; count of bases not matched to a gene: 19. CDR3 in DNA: TGTGCCAGCAGTAAACCAGGGGGAACCTTCAATGAGCGGTACTTC. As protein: CASSKPGGTFNERYF.

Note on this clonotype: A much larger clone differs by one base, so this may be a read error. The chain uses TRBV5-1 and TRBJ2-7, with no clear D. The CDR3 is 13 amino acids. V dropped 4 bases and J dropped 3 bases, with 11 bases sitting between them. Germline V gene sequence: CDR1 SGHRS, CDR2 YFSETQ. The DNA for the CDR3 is TGCGCCAGCAGCGTGAGGCCAGACTACGAGCAGTACTTC. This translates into CASSVRPDYEQYF.

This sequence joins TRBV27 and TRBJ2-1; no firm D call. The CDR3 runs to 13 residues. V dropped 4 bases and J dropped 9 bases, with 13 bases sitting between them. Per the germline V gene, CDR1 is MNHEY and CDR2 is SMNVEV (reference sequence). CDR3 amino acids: CASSYGFLSEQFF. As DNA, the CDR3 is TGTGCCAGCAGTTACGGGTTCCTCAGTGAGCAGTTCTTC.

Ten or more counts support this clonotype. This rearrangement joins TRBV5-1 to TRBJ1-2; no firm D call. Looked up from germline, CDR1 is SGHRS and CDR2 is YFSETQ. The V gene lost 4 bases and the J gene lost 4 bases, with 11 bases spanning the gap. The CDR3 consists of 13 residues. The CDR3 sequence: CASSIEVTYGYTF. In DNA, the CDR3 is TGCGCCAGCAGCATCGAGGTCACCTATGGCTACACCTTC.

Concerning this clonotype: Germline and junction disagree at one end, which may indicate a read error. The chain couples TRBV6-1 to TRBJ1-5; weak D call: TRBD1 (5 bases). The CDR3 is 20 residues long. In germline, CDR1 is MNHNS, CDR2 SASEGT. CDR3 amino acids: CASSEALLGTGIYSNQPRHF. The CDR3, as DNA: TGTGCCAGCAGTGAAGCGCTTCTAGGGACGGGGATATATAGCAATCAGCCCCGGCATTTT.

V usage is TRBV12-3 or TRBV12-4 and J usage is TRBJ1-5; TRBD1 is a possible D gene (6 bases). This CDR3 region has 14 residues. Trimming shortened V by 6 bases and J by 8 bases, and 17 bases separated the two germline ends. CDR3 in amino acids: CASSQGGNVEPQHF. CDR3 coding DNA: TGTGCCAGCAGCCAAGGGGGAAACGTAGAGCCCCAGCATTTT.

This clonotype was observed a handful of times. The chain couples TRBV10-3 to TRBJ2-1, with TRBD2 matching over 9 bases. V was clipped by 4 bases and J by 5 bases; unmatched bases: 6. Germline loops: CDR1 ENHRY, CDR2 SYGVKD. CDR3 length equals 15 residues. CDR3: CAISGTSVGNNEQFF. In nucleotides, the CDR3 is TGTGCCATCAGTGGGACTAGCGTCGGAAACAATGAGCAGTTCTTC.

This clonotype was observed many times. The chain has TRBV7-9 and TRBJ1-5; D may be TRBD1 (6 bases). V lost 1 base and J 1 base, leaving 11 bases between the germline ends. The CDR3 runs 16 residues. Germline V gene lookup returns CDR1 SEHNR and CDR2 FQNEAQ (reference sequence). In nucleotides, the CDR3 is TGTGCCAGCAGCTTAGATCGGGGGGCCAGCAATCAGCCCCAGCATTTT. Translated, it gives CASSLDRGASNQPQHF.

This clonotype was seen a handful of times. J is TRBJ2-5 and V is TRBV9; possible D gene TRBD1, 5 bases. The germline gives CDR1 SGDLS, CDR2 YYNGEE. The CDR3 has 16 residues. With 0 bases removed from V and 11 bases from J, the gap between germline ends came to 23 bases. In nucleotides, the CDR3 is TGTGCCAGCAGCGTAGCATTAGGGGCTGCAGTCGGTGAGCAGTACTTC. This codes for CASSVALGAAVGEQYF.

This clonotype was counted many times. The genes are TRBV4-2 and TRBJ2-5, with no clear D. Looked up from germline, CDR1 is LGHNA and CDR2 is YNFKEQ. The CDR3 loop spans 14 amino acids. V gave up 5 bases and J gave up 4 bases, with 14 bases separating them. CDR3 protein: CASSFRLAPETQYF. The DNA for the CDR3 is TGTGCCAGCAGCTTCCGACTGGCCCCAGAGACCCAGTACTTC.

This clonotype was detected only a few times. The CDR3 DNA is TGTGCCAGCAGCTTAGGCGGCAGTAGGCAAGAGACCCAGTACTTC. It translates to CASSLGGSRQETQYF. The chain carries TRBV7-2 and TRBJ2-5; D gene ambiguous. V was cut by 1 base and J by 2 bases, with 11 bases left in between. The germline V gene encodes CDR1 SGHTA and CDR2 FQGNSA. The length of the CDR3 is 15 residues.

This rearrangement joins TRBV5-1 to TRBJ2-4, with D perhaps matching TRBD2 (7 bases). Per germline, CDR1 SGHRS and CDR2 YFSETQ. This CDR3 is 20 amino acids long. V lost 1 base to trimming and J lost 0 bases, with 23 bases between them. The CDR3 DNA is TGCGCCAGCAGCTTGTCCGGGGGGCACGATACTAAATTAGCCAAAAACATTCAGTACTTC. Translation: CASSLSGGHDTKLAKNIQYF.

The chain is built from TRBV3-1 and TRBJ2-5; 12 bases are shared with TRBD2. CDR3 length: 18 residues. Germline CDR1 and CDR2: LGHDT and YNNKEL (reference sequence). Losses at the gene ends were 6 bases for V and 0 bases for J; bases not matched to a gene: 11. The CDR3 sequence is CASSPGLAGTDYQETQYF. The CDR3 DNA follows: TGTGCCAGCAGTCCTGGACTAGCGGGGACCGACTACCAAGAGACCCAGTACTTC.